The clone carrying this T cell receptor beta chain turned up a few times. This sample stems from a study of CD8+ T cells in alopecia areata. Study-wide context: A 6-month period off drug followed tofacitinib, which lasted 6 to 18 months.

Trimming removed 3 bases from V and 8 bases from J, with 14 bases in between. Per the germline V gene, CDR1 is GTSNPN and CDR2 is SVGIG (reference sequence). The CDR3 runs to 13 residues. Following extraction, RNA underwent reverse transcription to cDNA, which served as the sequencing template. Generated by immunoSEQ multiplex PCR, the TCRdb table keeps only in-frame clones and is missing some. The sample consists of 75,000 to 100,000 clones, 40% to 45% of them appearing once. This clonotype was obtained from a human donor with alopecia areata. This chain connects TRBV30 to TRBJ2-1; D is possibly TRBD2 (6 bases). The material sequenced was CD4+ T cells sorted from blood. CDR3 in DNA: TGTGCCTGGAGGGGACTGGTCGGGGATGAGCAGTTCTTC. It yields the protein CAWRGLVGDEQFF.